This T cell receptor (beta chain) was found in a study of identical twins. Study-wide results and limits: Alpha sequences out of frame and shared by twins had excess low generation probability. Beta clonotypes that were abundant in cord blood contained fewer insertions, a pattern absent from memory repertoires.

TCRdb reprocessed the 5' RACE reads via MiXCR and lists one record per CDR3 protein. The sample lists fewer than 800,000 distinct CDR3 sequences, less than 9% occurring once. Germline V CDR1 and CDR2: SGHRS, YFSETQ. V lost 2 bases and J lost 9, with 15 bases in between. This CDR3 has 14 residues. Comments on this clonotype: Its antigen is still unknown.

This same sample was also taken into another study, of yellow fever vaccine responses in identical twins.

The J gene is TRBJ2-1, the V gene TRBV5-1, with D possibly TRBD1 on 5 matching bases. This sequence was found in a woman younger than 30 in good health. Material: PBMCs. The CDR3 spells CASSFRTVDSEQFF. CDR3 coding DNA: TGCGCCAGCAGCTTCCGAACGGTAGACAGTGAGCAGTTCTTC.